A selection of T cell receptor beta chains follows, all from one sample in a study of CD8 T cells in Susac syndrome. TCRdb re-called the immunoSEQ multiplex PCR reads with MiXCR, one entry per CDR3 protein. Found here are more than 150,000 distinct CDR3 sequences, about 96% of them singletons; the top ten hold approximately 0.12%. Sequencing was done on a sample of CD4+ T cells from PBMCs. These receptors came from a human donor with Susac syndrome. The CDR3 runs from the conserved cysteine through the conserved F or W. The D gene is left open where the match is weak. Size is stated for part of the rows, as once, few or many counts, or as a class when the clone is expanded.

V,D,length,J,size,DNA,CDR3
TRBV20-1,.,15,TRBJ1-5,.,TGCAGTGCTAGAGGCCCCACGGAGGGCAATCAGCCCCAGCATTTT,CSARGPTEGNQPQHF
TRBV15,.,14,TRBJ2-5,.,TGTGCCACCAGCAGATGGGGGCAGGAAGAGACCCAGTACTTC,CATSRWGQEETQYF
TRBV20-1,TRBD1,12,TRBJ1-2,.,TGCAGTGCTCCCGGGACAGGCTACGGCTACACCTTC,CSAPGTGYGYTF
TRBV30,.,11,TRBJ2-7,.,TGTGCCTGGGACCACAGGGACGAGCAGTACTTC,CAWDHRDEQYF
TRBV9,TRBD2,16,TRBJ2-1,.,TGTGCCAGCAGCGGAACGTTAGCGGGGGGGCGTAATGAGCAGTTCTTC,CASSGTLAGGRNEQFF
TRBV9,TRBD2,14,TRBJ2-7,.,TGTGCCAGCAGCGTGGGACTAGCCAACTACGAGCAGTACTTC,CASSVGLANYEQYF
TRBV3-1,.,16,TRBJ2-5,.,TGTGCCAGCAGCCAAGAAGGCAAACTTCGCCAAGAGACCCAGTACTTC,CASSQEGKLRQETQYF
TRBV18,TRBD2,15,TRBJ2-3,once,TGTGCCAGCTCACCACTAGCGGGGGACTCAGATACGCAGTATTTT,CASSPLAGDSDTQYF
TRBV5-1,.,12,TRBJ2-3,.,TGCGCCAGCAGCCACCGTGAAGATACGCAGTATTTT,CASSHREDTQYF
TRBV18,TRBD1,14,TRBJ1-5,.,TGTGCCAGCTCACCAGACAGGGCGGTGCAGCCCCAGCATTTT,CASSPDRAVQPQHF
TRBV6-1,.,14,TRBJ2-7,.,TGTGCCAGCAGAGAGGCTGGGAGGTCCTACGAGCAGTACTTC,CASREAGRSYEQYF
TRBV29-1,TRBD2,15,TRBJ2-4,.,TGCAGCGTGGGCCTAGCGGGTCTAGCCAAAAACATTCAGTACTTC,CSVGLAGLAKNIQYF
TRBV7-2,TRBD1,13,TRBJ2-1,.,TGTGCCAGCAGCGGGGACAGGGGGAATGAGCAGTTCTTC,CASSGDRGNEQFF
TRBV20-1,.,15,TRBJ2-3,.,TGCAGTGCTAGAACGACCCCGGCGGGTAGAGATACGCAGTATTTT,CSARTTPAGRDTQYF
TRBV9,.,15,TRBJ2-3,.,TGTGCCAGCAGCGTAGCCCCGGACTACACAGATACGCAGTATTTT,CASSVAPDYTDTQYF
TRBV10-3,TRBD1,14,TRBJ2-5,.,TGTGCCATCAAAGGACAGGGTTCAGGAGAGACCCAGTACTTC,CAIKGQGSGETQYF
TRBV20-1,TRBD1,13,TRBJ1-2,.,TGCAGTGCTACTCCGGACAGGGCGTATGGCTACACCTTC,CSATPDRAYGYTF
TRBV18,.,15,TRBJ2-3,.,TGTGCCAGCTCACCAATCCGGGGGCGAATTGATACGCAGTATTTT,CASSPIRGRIDTQYF
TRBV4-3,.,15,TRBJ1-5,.,TGCGCCAGCAGCCAAGATTTCGGGGGAGGTCAGCCCCAGCATTTT,CASSQDFGGGQPQHF
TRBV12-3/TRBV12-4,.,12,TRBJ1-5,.,TGTGCCAGCAGTTGGGGGGACCTTAACGCCCATTTT,CASSWGDLNAHF
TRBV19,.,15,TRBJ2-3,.,TGTGCCAGTAGTATCGGAGGGGTCGGCACAGATACGCAGTATTTT,CASSIGGVGTDTQYF
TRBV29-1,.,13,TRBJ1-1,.,TGCAGCGTTAACAGGGAGAGTAACACTGAAGCTTTCTTT,CSVNRESNTEAFF
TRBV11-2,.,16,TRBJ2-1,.,TGTGCCAGCAGCCCAGCCGCCTTTGGCCTTAGCAATGAGCAGTTCTTC,CASSPAAFGLSNEQFF
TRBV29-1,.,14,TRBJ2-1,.,TGCAGCGTTGGGGGCCTTGGGCCCATCAATGAGCAGTTCTTC,CSVGGLGPINEQFF
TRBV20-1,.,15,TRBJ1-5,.,TGCAGCGCTGGAAAGGAGGGATTTAGCAATCAGCCCCAGCATTTT,CSAGKEGFSNQPQHF
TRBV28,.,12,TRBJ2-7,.,TGTGCCAGCATCGGGCCCTCTGGCGAGCAGTACTTC,CASIGPSGEQYF
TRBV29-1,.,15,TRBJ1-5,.,TGCAGCGTTCAGGTCCAAACGGGGAATTCTCAGCCCCAGCATTTT,CSVQVQTGNSQPQHF
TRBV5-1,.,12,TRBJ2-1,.,TGCGCCAGCAGCCCCAACGGCAATGAGCAGTTCTTC,CASSPNGNEQFF
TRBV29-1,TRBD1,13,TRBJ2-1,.,TGCAGCGCGGACAGGGAACTGAATAATGAGCAGTTCTTC,CSADRELNNEQFF
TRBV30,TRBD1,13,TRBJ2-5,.,TGTGCCGGAAATGGGGACAGCCAAGAGACCCAGTACTTC,CAGNGDSQETQYF
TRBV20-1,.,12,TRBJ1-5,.,TGCAGTGCTGCGAGGGGCCGGCAGCCCCAGCATTTT,CSAARGRQPQHF
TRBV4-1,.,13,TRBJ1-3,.,TGCGCCAGCAGCCACCCCGGCGGAAACACCATATATTTT,CASSHPGGNTIYF
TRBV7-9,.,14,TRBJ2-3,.,TGTGCCAGCAGCTTATTGGGTGGCCCAGATACGCAGTATTTT,CASSLLGGPDTQYF
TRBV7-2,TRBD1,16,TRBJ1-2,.,TGTGCCAGCAGCACCGGGACAGGGCGCACCCAAAGAGGCTACACCTTC,CASSTGTGRTQRGYTF
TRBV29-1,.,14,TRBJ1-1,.,TGCAGCGCCCTGACAGGAAACATGAACACTGAAGCTTTCTTT,CSALTGNMNTEAFF
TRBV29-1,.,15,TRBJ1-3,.,TGCAGCGCTCGAATGGGGGGTCTGAACGGAAACACCATATATTTT,CSARMGGLNGNTIYF
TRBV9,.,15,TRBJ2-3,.,TGTGCCAGCAGCCCGCGACTAGCAGCAGGGGTGACGCAGTATTTT,CASSPRLAAGVTQYF
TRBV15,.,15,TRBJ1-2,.,TGTGCCACCAGCAGAGATCCGAAGGGAAGGGATGGCTACACCTTC,CATSRDPKGRDGYTF
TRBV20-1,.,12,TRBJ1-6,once,TGCAGTGCTAGAGGTGCAGGCTCACCCCTCCACTTT,CSARGAGSPLHF
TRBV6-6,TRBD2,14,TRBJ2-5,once,TGTGCCAGCTCGTGGACTAGCGGGACCCTGACCCAGTACTTC,CASSWTSGTLTQYF